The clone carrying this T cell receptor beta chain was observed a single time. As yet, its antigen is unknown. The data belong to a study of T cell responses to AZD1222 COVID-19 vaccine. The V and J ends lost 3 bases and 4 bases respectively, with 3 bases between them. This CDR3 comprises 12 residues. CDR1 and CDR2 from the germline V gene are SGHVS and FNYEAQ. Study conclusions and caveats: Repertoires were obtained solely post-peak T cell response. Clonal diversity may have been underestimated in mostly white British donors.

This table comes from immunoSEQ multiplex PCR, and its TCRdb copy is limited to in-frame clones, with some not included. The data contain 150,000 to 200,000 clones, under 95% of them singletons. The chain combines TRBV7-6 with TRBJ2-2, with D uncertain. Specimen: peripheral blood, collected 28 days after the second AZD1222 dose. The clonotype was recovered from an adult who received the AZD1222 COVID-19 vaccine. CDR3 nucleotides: TGTGCCAGCAGCTTGATCACCGGGGAGCTGTTTTTT. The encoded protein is CASSLITGELFF.